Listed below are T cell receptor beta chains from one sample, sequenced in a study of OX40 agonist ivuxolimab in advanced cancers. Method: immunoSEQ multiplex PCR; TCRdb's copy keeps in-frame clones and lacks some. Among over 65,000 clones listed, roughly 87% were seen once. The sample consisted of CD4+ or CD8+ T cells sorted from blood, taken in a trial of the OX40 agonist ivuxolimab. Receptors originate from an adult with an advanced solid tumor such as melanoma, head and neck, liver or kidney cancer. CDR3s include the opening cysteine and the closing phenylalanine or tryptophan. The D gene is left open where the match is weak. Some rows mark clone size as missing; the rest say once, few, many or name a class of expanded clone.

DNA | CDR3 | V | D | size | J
TGTGCCAGCAGCCACTTCCAAGAGACCCAGTACTTC | CASSHFQETQYF | TRBV27 | . | . | TRBJ2-5
TGTGCCAGCTCACCTTCCGGACACCAAGGGGCTGAAGCTTTCTTT | CASSPSGHQGAEAFF | TRBV18 | . | once | TRBJ1-1
TGTGCCAGCAGTTACTCGAAGTCGAGGGATGGCTACACCTTC | CASSYSKSRDGYTF | TRBV6-6 | . | once | TRBJ1-2
TGCGCCAGCAGCTTGCACGGACTAGCGGGATTTGAGCAGTTCTTC | CASSLHGLAGFEQFF | TRBV5-1 | TRBD2 | . | TRBJ2-1
TGTGCCAGCAGCGTACAGGGCGGTCGGGAGACCCAGTACTTC | CASSVQGGRETQYF | TRBV6-6 | . | . | TRBJ2-5
TGTGCCAGTAGTATCGGCAGCGGACCTTACGAGCAGTACTTC | CASSIGSGPYEQYF | TRBV19 | . | . | TRBJ2-7
TGCGCCAGCAGCCAAGGAGCAGGGCCTTCTGGAAACACCATATATTTT | CASSQGAGPSGNTIYF | TRBV4-1 | . | few | TRBJ1-3
TGCAGCGTTGAATTCCAGCGGGGGTACTCCTACGAGCAGTACTTC | CSVEFQRGYSYEQYF | TRBV29-1 | TRBD2 | . | TRBJ2-7
TGTGCCAGCAGGGATACGGGGGGGCCCTACAATGAGCAGTTCTTC | CASRDTGGPYNEQFF | TRBV6-5 | TRBD2 | . | TRBJ2-1
TGTGCCAGTAGGACAGGGGAATGGGATAGCAATCAGCCCCAGCATTTT | CASRTGEWDSNQPQHF | TRBV19 | TRBD1 | . | TRBJ1-5
TGTGCCAGCAGTTCGACAGGGTTTGGGACCGGGGAGCTGTTTTTT | CASSSTGFGTGELFF | TRBV28 | TRBD1 | . | TRBJ2-2
TGTGCCAGCAGCTCCCTCCGCGGCAATGAGCAGTTCTTC | CASSSLRGNEQFF | TRBV11-3 | . | . | TRBJ2-1
TGTGCCAGCAGCTTGGTAGCGGGATCCTACGAGCAGTACTTC | CASSLVAGSYEQYF | TRBV11-3 | TRBD2 | once | TRBJ2-7
TGTGCCAGCATCCTTGCTAGCGGGAGTCACTACGAGCAGTACTTC | CASILASGSHYEQYF | TRBV6-5 | TRBD2 | . | TRBJ2-7
TGTGCCAGCAGCGTCAGTAGCGGGGGACCCTATAATAACTACAATGAGCAGTTCTTC | CASSVSSGGPYNNYNEQFF | TRBV9 | TRBD2 | . | TRBJ2-1
TGTGCCAGCAGGGGACAGTTTGAAGCTTTCTTT | CASRGQFEAFF | TRBV6-5 | TRBD1 | . | TRBJ1-1
TGCAGCGTTCACAGGGGGCGCGGCACTGAAGCTTTCTTT | CSVHRGRGTEAFF | TRBV29-1 | TRBD1 | . | TRBJ1-1
TGTGCCAGCAGCGTAGTGGCGCGGACTGAAGCTTTCTTT | CASSVVARTEAFF | TRBV9 | . | few | TRBJ1-1
TGCGCCAGCAGCCAAGATCCCAACAGGGGCGACGCGAATGAAAAACTGTTTTTT | CASSQDPNRGDANEKLFF | TRBV4-1 | TRBD1 | . | TRBJ1-4
TGTGCCAGCCGTCTCCAGATGAACACTGAAGCTTTCTTT | CASRLQMNTEAFF | TRBV6-5 | . | . | TRBJ1-1
TGTGCCAGTAGTACTACAGGGGTTTCTGACAATGAGCAGTTCTTC | CASSTTGVSDNEQFF | TRBV19 | TRBD1 | once | TRBJ2-1
TGTGCCAGCAGTGAGATTCAGCGGGGGGGCCTGGAGACCCAGTACTTC | CASSEIQRGGLETQYF | TRBV2 | TRBD2 | . | TRBJ2-5
TGTGCCAGCAGCTCCACCGGAGCAGATACGCAGTATTTT | CASSSTGADTQYF | TRBV5-6 | . | . | TRBJ2-3
TGTGCCAGCAGCCGACCCGGGGGGAAGCAGTATTTT | CASSRPGGKQYF | TRBV4-2 | TRBD2 | . | TRBJ2-3
TGTGCCAGCAGCTTGGCAGGGTCCTATGGCTACACCTTC | CASSLAGSYGYTF | TRBV5-4 | . | . | TRBJ1-2
TGTGCCATCAGTGAGTCGAGAGCTAACTATGGCTACACCTTC | CAISESRANYGYTF | TRBV10-3 | . | . | TRBJ1-2
TGTGCCAGCAGCTTCGCAGGCCAGGGAAATACGCAGTATTTT | CASSFAGQGNTQYF | TRBV7-2 | . | . | TRBJ2-3
TGTGCCAGCAGCTCGGTCGGGCCTGGGGGAGAGACCCAGTACTTC | CASSSVGPGGETQYF | TRBV5-4 | . | once | TRBJ2-5
TGTGCCATCAGGGACTTTAGCGGAGCGGGGGCCAATGAGCAGTTCTTC | CAIRDFSGAGANEQFF | TRBV10-3 | TRBD2 | . | TRBJ2-1
TGTGCCTGGGCACTTGGCGGGGAGCTGTTTTTT | CAWALGGELFF | TRBV30 | . | . | TRBJ2-2
TGCGCCAGCAGCCCTGGACAGGGGAGCTATGGCTACACCTTC | CASSPGQGSYGYTF | TRBV5-1 | TRBD1 | . | TRBJ1-2
TGTGCCAGCAGTGCGATCCGTGGCGGAAAACTGTTTTTT | CASSAIRGGKLFF | TRBV6-5 | . | . | TRBJ1-4
TGCGCCAGCAGCCAAGTGGACTCCTATGGCTACACCTTC | CASSQVDSYGYTF | TRBV4-1 | . | . | TRBJ1-2
TGTGCCAGCAGTTCGAGGACAGGGGGCTTGGAAAAACTGTTTTTT | CASSSRTGGLEKLFF | TRBV28 | TRBD1 | . | TRBJ1-4
TGTGCCAGCTCCAAGGAAGGGAACAACGAGCAGTACTTC | CASSKEGNNEQYF | TRBV11-2 | . | once | TRBJ2-7
TGTGCCAGCAGTGAAACAAGGGTTGCCTTTGGAGGCTACACCTTC | CASSETRVAFGGYTF | TRBV2 | . | . | TRBJ1-2
TGTGCCATCAGTGAGTCGAAGGGGACTAGCGGCACAGATACGCAGTATTTT | CAISESKGTSGTDTQYF | TRBV10-3 | TRBD2 | . | TRBJ2-3
TGTGCCAGCAGCTTAGGCGGGGCCACCTACGAGCAGTACTTC | CASSLGGATYEQYF | TRBV7-9 | . | . | TRBJ2-7
TGTGCCAGCAGTCAAGGACAGTTCTATGGCTACACCTTC | CASSQGQFYGYTF | TRBV28 | . | . | TRBJ1-2
TGCGCCAGCAGCTTGGAGGGACAGGGTGCAGATACGCAGTATTTT | CASSLEGQGADTQYF | TRBV5-1 | TRBD1 | . | TRBJ2-3
TGCGCCAGCAGCTTGGGACTGCTAGCGGGAGCGGAGACCCAGTACTTC | CASSLGLLAGAETQYF | TRBV5-1 | TRBD2 | . | TRBJ2-5
TGCGCCAGCAGCTTGTGGGCTAGCGGGGACCCCACGGGGCAGTTCTTC | CASSLWASGDPTGQFF | TRBV5-1 | TRBD2 | . | TRBJ2-1
TGTGCCAGCAGTGAAGCGGGAGGTGAGGCTGGGGCCAACGTCCTGACTTTC | CASSEAGGEAGANVLTF | TRBV25-1 | TRBD2 | . | TRBJ2-6
TGTGCCAGCAGCTCCCAGTTAGGGGGCCTGGGTCAGGGCACAGATACGCAGTATTTT | CASSSQLGGLGQGTDTQYF | TRBV7-9 | TRBD1 | once | TRBJ2-3
TGTGCCAGCAGTTACTCAGGCCAGAGCAATCAGCCCCAGCATTTT | CASSYSGQSNQPQHF | TRBV6-5 | . | few | TRBJ1-5
TGTGCCAGCAGCTTAGCGGAGGGGGTTCAGCAGTTCTTC | CASSLAEGVQQFF | TRBV7-2 | . | . | TRBJ2-1
TGTGCCAGCTCTTCCACCCGGGGAATCCGCACAGATACGCAGTATTTT | CASSSTRGIRTDTQYF | TRBV18 | . | . | TRBJ2-3
TGTGCCAGCGGAGGACTAGCTCAAGAGACCCAGTACTTC | CASGGLAQETQYF | TRBV6-1 | TRBD2 | . | TRBJ2-5
TGTGCCAGCAGCTTAGGGCTCCGGGCGGGGGGGTACGAGCAGTACTTC | CASSLGLRAGGYEQYF | TRBV7-2 | TRBD2 | . | TRBJ2-7
TGTGCCAGCACCTCCTCCCTCAGGAAAGAGCAGTACTTC | CASTSSLRKEQYF | TRBV6-5 | . | . | TRBJ2-7
TGTGCCAGCAGTTTTCGACAGGGCCTCAATCAGCCCCAGCATTTT | CASSFRQGLNQPQHF | TRBV2 | TRBD1 | . | TRBJ1-5
TGTGCCAGCAGCTTAGGAGGGGCGGAGATGGGCACAGATACGCAGTATTTT | CASSLGGAEMGTDTQYF | TRBV7-2 | . | . | TRBJ2-3
TGTGCCAGCAGCTGGACTCCTGGGGAGACCCAGTACTTC | CASSWTPGETQYF | TRBV7-9 | . | . | TRBJ2-5
TGTGCCAGCAGCTTCGCGGGTGGGGCCGGAAACACCATATATTTT | CASSFAGGAGNTIYF | TRBV7-2 | . | . | TRBJ1-3